This T cell receptor (beta chain) was sequenced during a study of human thymus T cells. Unmatched junction bases numbered 8, after V lost 5 bases and J lost 4 bases. The length of the CDR3 is 14 residues. Per germline, CDR1 LNHDA and CDR2 SQIVND (reference sequence). Corrective cardiac surgery supplied the resected thymus tissue. The method was immunoSEQ multiplex PCR; TCRdb's version includes in-frame clones alone and lacks a portion of them. The sample includes around 70,000 clones, 90% to 95% of them seen just once. On this clone itself: Its cognate antigen is unknown.

Findings and limits, study-wide: Related research examined unrelated individuals and reported that their thymic repertoires overlapped highly.

The receptor was isolated from a girl in the first two years of life with a congenital heart defect but otherwise immunologically healthy. Sequencing was carried out using thymus tissue. The V call is TRBV19, the J call TRBJ2-7, with 7 bases that match TRBD1. The chain's CDR3 is CASSPLGTAYEQYF. CDR3 bases: TGTGCCAGTAGTCCCCTAGGGACAGCTTACGAGCAGTACTTC.